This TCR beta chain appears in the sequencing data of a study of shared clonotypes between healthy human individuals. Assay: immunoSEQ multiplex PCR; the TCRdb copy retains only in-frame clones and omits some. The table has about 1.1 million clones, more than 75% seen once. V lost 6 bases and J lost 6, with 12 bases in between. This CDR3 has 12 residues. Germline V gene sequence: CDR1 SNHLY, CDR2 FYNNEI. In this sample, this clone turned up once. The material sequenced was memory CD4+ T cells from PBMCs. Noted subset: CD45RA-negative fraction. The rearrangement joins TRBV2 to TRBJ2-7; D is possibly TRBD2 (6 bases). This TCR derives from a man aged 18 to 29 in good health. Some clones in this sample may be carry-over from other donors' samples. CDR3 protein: CASSPGGAEQYF. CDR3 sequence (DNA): TGTGCCAGCAGCCCCGGCGGGGCCGAGCAGTACTTC.